This T cell receptor (beta chain) was identified in a study of persistence of HIV-infected CD4 T cells (dated by TCRdb to 2020 to 2021). Context from the whole study: The study isolated CMV- and HIV-1 Gag-responding CD4+ T cells from ART-treated individuals to examine antigen-driven clonal expansion of HIV-1-infected cells. Suppressive ART had been received by participants for a median of 8 years. Apart from a couple of participants who underwent leukapheresis at a single time point, peripheral blood samples of up to 180 mL were collected from participants at multiple time points. Proviral sequencing was used to assess clonality among infected cells, whereas TCRbeta sequencing gauged the clonality of all cells within each sorted population. In the cross-participant TCR cluster analysis, under ten participants were included for CMV and 7 participants were included for Gag. What the study reported, not specific to this receptor: Antigen-responding cells were enriched for degenerate expanded CDR3beta sequences, which suggests convergent selection of CD4+ responses to CMV and Gag. Significantly lower TCRbeta richness was observed in CMV- and Gag-responding cells than in anti-CD3/anti-CD28-responding cells, and higher oligoclonality was observed in CMV-responding cells than in CD3/CD28-stimulated and Gag-responding cells. Because the TCR analyses were done in bulk, restricting them to just the rare CMV-responding cells that actually carried HIV-1 proviruses was not possible. A correlation was observed between TCR oligoclonality and proviral oligoclonality within the same sorted populations. Only a small number of individuals took part in the study, and only a limited range of antigens was tested.

CDR1 is given as SNHLY and CDR2 as FYNNEI, both from the germline V gene. Trimming leaves V shorter by 5 bases and J shorter by 4 bases, with the junction holding 6 bases beyond the gene matches. Taken from cysteine to phenylalanine, the CDR3 has 15 residues. Of all the DNA, just the CDR3 is kept, 45 bases in frame from base 1. This clone was seen once. What antigen it recognizes has not been identified. No much larger clonotype is one base removed from it; base qualities were not supplied. Read against the paper, the sample's treatment or condition label means: suppressive antiretroviral therapy. Cells were stimulated with a pool of overlapping HIV-1 Gag 15-mer peptides at 0.9 to 1 ug per peptide per mL. Memory populations depleted of antigen-responding cells were obtained by sorting nonresponding CD40L-negative CD69-negative CD45RO-high memory CD4+ T cells. HIV-1-infected adults in whom suppressive ART had been started during chronic infection were enrolled as participants. Plasma HIV-1 RNA had been undetectable (below 50 copies/mL) in participants for at least 4 years. To be included, participants needed a CD4+ T cell count above 400 cells/uL and a positive CMV serology. Before stimulation, PBMCs were isolated using density centrifugation and depleted of CD8+ T cells. For 18 hours, CD8-depleted PBMCs were stimulated with anti-CD28/CD49d costimulation, a CD40-blocking antibody, and enfuvirtide, which was added to prevent new infections. Cell sorting was done on a Beckman Coulter MoFlo Legacy or XDP sorter, and dead cells were excluded with propidium iodide. The QIAamp DNA Mini Kit was used for genomic DNA extraction from samples above one million cells, and the Quick-DNA Microprep Kit was used otherwise.

The immunoSEQ hsTCRB assay version 4 in survey mode was used to sequence TCRbeta repertoires from genomic DNA. For TCRbeta sequencing, genomic DNA was diluted to around 10 ng/uL, with up to 1 ug used per sample. The study's own analysis went as follows. ImmunoSeq Analyzer 3.0 was used for analysis of TCRbeta data, and diversity was computed on productive nucleotide rearrangements. Using the Immunarch R package, the improved Chao index served to estimate lower-bound TCR diversity and the Gini coefficient served to estimate clonality. Nucleotide rearrangements that differed but encoded the same CDR3beta amino acid sequence were counted as separate clonotypes. Differential abundance analysis identified TCRbeta sequences significantly enriched in antigen-responding cells relative to anti-CD3/anti-CD28-activated cells. Using predicted peptide-MHC specificity as the basis, GLIPH2 grouped TCRs into clusters, both for each participant individually and for the merged data sets that combined participants. This is the immuneACCESS table as TCRdb keeps it, with only in-frame sequences that have V and J called. A part of the clones is gone; compared with another copy, unresolved V genes explain less than half, and the rest is unexplained. The DNA gave D and trimming, while V, J and clone size come from that table. This sample is represented by about 36,000 clones; approximately 81% of them were singletons. The ten biggest clones cover 5.4% of the sample.

This clonotype was obtained from an adult with HIV. The donor label of this sample is uncertain. The material sequenced was cultured CD4+ T cells from PBMCs, taken from a patient who received antiretroviral therapy. Interpreted using the paper, the cell subset or site label stands for: CD40L-CD69- CD45RO-high memory CD4 T cells not responding to Gag peptides. The rearrangement joined TRBV2 to TRBJ1-2, and TRBD1 aligns with 11 junction nucleotides. The CDR3 is CASSKRTGGLYGYTF. The DNA is as follows: TGTGCCAGCAGTAAACGGACAGGGGGCCTCTATGGCTACACCTTC.